Below, 26 T cell receptor beta chains from the same sample are listed, as sequenced in a study of T cell changes during pregnancy in multiple sclerosis. The table came from immunoSEQ multiplex PCR; TCRdb's copy has only in-frame clones and leaves some out. The sample consists of roughly 57,000 clones, approximately 90% of them appearing once. The sample was CD4+ T cells from peripheral blood mononuclear cells, taken after pregnancy. The receptors originated from a female donor with multiple sclerosis, enrolled in a pregnancy study.

The V call is TRBV19, the J call TRBJ1-3; D remains unclear. The germline V gene encodes CDR1 LNHDA and CDR2 SQIVND (reference sequence). This CDR3 has 16 residues. Trimming left V 2 bases short and J 2 bases short, with 13 bases between. CDR3 coding DNA: TGTGCCAGTAGTATAACCGCGGGCGTCACTGGAAACACCATATATTTT. Protein product: CASSITAGVTGNTIYF.

On this clone itself: A junction boundary mismatches the germline segment, possibly from a read error. J is TRBJ2-2 and V is TRBV5-1, with D perhaps TRBD1 (6 bases). This CDR3 is built from 16 residues. Germline values: CDR1 SGHRS, CDR2 YFSETQ. The CDR3 reads CASSLTSAKGHRGAVF. The CDR3 DNA reads as TGCGCCAGCAGCTTGACCTCGGCAAAGGGACACCGGGGAGCTGTTTTT.

The chain couples TRBV7-2 to TRBJ2-7; TRBD1 agrees at 10 bases. The CDR3 contains 14 residues. With 3 bases clipped from V and 7 bases from J, the junction kept 6 bases outside the gene matches. Germline V gene lookup returns CDR1 SGHTA and CDR2 FQGNSA. The CDR3 DNA reads as TGTGCCAGCAGCTTCCGACAGGGGGCTGGGGAGCAGTACTTC. It translates to CASSFRQGAGEQYF.

J is TRBJ1-2 and V is TRBV6-1; no clear D. The CDR3 is 10 residues long. Per the germline V gene, CDR1 is MNHNS and CDR2 is SASEGT. V lost 8 bases to trimming and J lost 8 bases, with 9 bases between them. The DNA for the CDR3 is TGTGCCAGCGGTCCGGGAGGCTACACCTTC. The encoded protein is CASGPGGYTF.

The chain couples TRBV11-1 to TRBJ2-5, with D tentatively TRBD1 (5 bases). The CDR3 loop spans 15 amino acids. V dropped 2 bases and J dropped 4 bases, with 14 bases sitting between them. CDR1 is SGHAT and CDR2 is FQDESV in the germline V gene (reference sequence). As DNA, the CDR3 is TGTGCCAGCAGCTTACTGACAGTCCAAGGAGAGACCCAGTACTTC. Translating gives CASSLLTVQGETQYF.

DNA of the CDR3: TGTGCCAGCAGCTTGGAACAGGGGTTCGGCGAGCAGTACTTC. Residues: CASSLEQGFGEQYF. The chain uses TRBV5-4 and TRBJ2-7, with 7 bases identical to TRBD1. Germline V gives CDR1 SGHNT, CDR2 YYREEE (reference sequence). V shed 0 bases, J shed 6 bases, and the junction held 6 bases outside the gene matches. CDR3 length: 14 amino acids. Filled out from reference TRBV5-4 and TRBJ2-7, the complete variable domain reads ETGVTQSPTHLIKTRGQQVTLRCSSQSGHNTVSWYQQALGQGPQFIFQYYREEENGRGNFPPRFSGLQFPNYSSELNVNALELDDSALYLCASSLEQGFGEQYFGPGTRLTVT.

The rearrangement uses TRBV30 and TRBJ1-4, with 9 bases that match TRBD1. The CDR3 consists of 14 residues. Trimming at V came to 3 bases and at J to 10 bases, leaving 9 bases not matched to a gene. Germline V gene data show CDR1 as GTSNPN and CDR2 as SVGIG (reference sequence). The CDR3 nucleotides are TGTGCCTGGAGCCCGGACAGGGGCTCTAGAAAACTGTTTTTT. The encoded protein is CAWSPDRGSRKLFF.

The rearrangement joins TRBV7-3 to TRBJ2-1, with 10 bases lining up with TRBD1. The V and J ends lost 0 bases and 8 bases, in that order; junction bases with no gene match: 4. CDR1 and CDR2 (germline): SGHTA, FQGTGA. The CDR3 sequence is 15 residues long. In DNA, the CDR3 is TGTGCCAGCAGCTTAACGGGACAGGGGTTTGATGAGCAGTTCTTC. The encoded protein is CASSLTGQGFDEQFF.

The V and J genes are TRBV6-6 and TRBJ1-2; TRBD1 might be the D (5 bases). CDR1 MNHNY and CDR2 SVGAGI come from the germline V gene (reference sequence). The CDR3 is 16 amino acids. V lost 2 bases to trimming and J lost 4 bases, with 17 bases between them. The CDR3 bases are TGTGCCAGCAGTTACGACGGCGGGGGACTTGTCTATGGCTACACCTTC. Residues: CASSYDGGGLVYGYTF.

V usage is TRBV10-3 and J usage is TRBJ2-1, with a possible D match to TRBD1 (6 bases). The CDR3 extends over 15 amino acids. Germline V lookup: CDR1 ENHRY, CDR2 SYGVKD. The V and J ends lost 0 bases and 7 bases respectively, with 13 bases between them. The CDR3 spells CAISESGPDRNEQFF. The DNA of the CDR3 is TGTGCCATCAGTGAGTCCGGGCCAGACAGGAATGAGCAGTTCTTC.

In DNA, the CDR3 is TGTGCCAGCAGCTTTTGGGACACCGGGAACACTGAAGCTTTCTTT. It codes for CASSFWDTGNTEAFF. The J gene is TRBJ1-1, the V gene TRBV13, with D possibly matching TRBD1 (6 bases). Germline CDR1 PRHDT, CDR2 FYEKMQ (reference sequence). V shed 3 bases and J shed 1 base, with 12 bases lying between them. The CDR3 spans 15 residues.

The chain combines TRBV5-6 with TRBJ1-3; possible D gene TRBD1, 6 bases. The closer fit of TRBJ2-2 to the DNA end suggests the J call may be wrong. Germline CDR1 and CDR2: SGHDT and YYEEEE. This CDR3 comprises 14 residues. The CDR3 loop reads CASTDRLNTGELFF. The CDR3 DNA reads as TGTGCCAGCACCGACAGGCTCAACACCGGGGAGCTGTTTTTT.

The CDR3: CASSLRGLGHGYNEQFF. CDR3 bases: TGCGCCAGCAGCTTGAGGGGCCTCGGACATGGCTACAATGAGCAGTTCTTC. The rearrangement uses TRBV5-1 and TRBJ2-1; D is perhaps TRBD1 (5 bases). V gave up 1 base and J gave up 3 bases, with 17 bases separating them. The germline V gene has CDR1 SGHRS and CDR2 YFSETQ. The CDR3 totals 17 residues.

The J gene is TRBJ2-7, the V gene TRBV5-1, with TRBD2 matching 9 bases. Germline V gene sequence: CDR1 SGHRS, CDR2 YFSETQ. This CDR3 is 15 amino acids long. The V segment lost 2 bases and the J segment 2 bases; nucleotides outside the gene matches: 5. The CDR3 sequence is CASSFTSGQPYEQYF. The CDR3 DNA is TGCGCCAGCAGCTTTACTAGCGGGCAACCCTACGAGCAGTACTTC.

The chain recombines TRBV25-1 with TRBJ2-1, with TRBD2 as a possible D gene (6 bases). There are 15 residues in the CDR3. Germline loops: CDR1 MGHDK, CDR2 SYGVNS. V lost 3 bases and J 4 bases, leaving 13 bases between the germline ends. CDR3 sequence: CASSESGGKYNEQFF. CDR3 coding DNA: TGTGCCAGCAGTGAGTCTGGGGGGAAATACAATGAGCAGTTCTTC.

The rearrangement joins TRBV2 to TRBJ1-5; a possible D gene is TRBD1 (5 bases). This CDR3 has 14 residues. In germline, CDR1 is SNHLY, CDR2 FYNNEI. The germline V and J ends were trimmed by 0 bases and 6 bases, with 9 bases remaining between them. The DNA of the CDR3 is TGTGCCAGCAGTGAAGCGCTTAGGGGTCAGCCCCAGCATTTT. Amino acid sequence: CASSEALRGQPQHF.

The rearrangement joins TRBV18 to TRBJ1-4, with D maybe TRBD1 (5 bases). Germline loops: CDR1 KGHSH, CDR2 LQKENI. V was trimmed by 3 bases and J by 4 bases, leaving 15 bases between them. The CDR3 consists of 16 residues. This chain's CDR3 is CASSPRLRGLNEKLFF. Written as DNA, the CDR3 is TGTGCCAGCTCACCGCGGCTTCGGGGACTTAATGAAAAACTGTTTTTT.

V usage is TRBV5-4 and J usage is TRBJ1-2; 7 bases are shared with TRBD1. CDR3 length equals 13 residues. The V gene's germline CDR1 is SGHNT and CDR2 YYREEE (reference sequence). V trimming: 5 bases; J trimming: 8 bases; junction bases outside the gene matches: 9. CDR3 DNA: TGTGCCAGCAGACCCGGGACAGCTCTCGGCTACACCTTC. It codes for CASRPGTALGYTF.

V gene TRBV5-6 combines with J gene TRBJ1-6; the match to TRBD1 covers 7 bases. Germline loops: CDR1 SGHDT, CDR2 YYEEEE. Losses at the gene ends were 3 bases for V and 14 bases for J; bases not matched to a gene: 17. CDR3 length: 16 residues. This CDR3 reads CASSSDLGGEFDTLHF. Written as DNA, the CDR3 is TGTGCCAGCAGCTCGGATTTAGGGGGCGAATTTGACACCCTCCACTTT.

The CDR3 DNA is TGTGCCAGCACCTCTCGAGGGGGTGGAAACACCATATATTTT. It translates to CASTSRGGGNTIYF. The rearrangement joins TRBV7-6 to TRBJ1-3; D is possibly TRBD1 (6 bases). Trimming pared 7 bases from V and 3 bases from J, leaving 13 bases between. The CDR3 covers 14 residues. The germline gives CDR1 SGHVS, CDR2 FNYEAQ. Full variable domain (rest looked up from reference TRBV7-6 and TRBJ1-3): GAGVSQSPRYKVTKRGQDVALRCDPISGHVSLYWYRQALGQGPEFLTYFNYEAQQDKSGLPNDRFSAERPEGSISTLTIQRTEQRDSAMYRCASTSRGGGNTIYFGEGSWLTVV.

The chain couples TRBV11-2 to TRBJ1-2; D call uncertain. The V gene's germline CDR1 is SGHAT and CDR2 FQNNGV. Trimming stripped 1 base from V and 4 bases from J, with 10 bases between. This CDR3 is 14 amino acids long. CDR3 sequence: CASSLVGGPYGYTF. As DNA, the CDR3 is TGTGCCAGCAGCTTAGTCGGCGGCCCCTATGGCTACACCTTC.

The V and J genes are TRBV7-8 and TRBJ1-2; tentatively, D is TRBD1 (6 bases). The CDR3 is 14 amino acids. Germline loops: CDR1 SGHVS, CDR2 FQNEAQ. Trimming stripped 4 bases from V and 3 bases from J, with 12 bases between. Here the CDR3 DNA reads TGTGCCAGCAGCTACAGGGTGGAGCACTATGGCTACACCTTC. Residues: CASSYRVEHYGYTF.

The chain has TRBV12-5 and TRBJ2-2; TRBD1 aligns across 7 bases. The CDR3 length is 13 residues. The trim removed 8 bases at V and 6 bases at J, leaving 6 bases unmatched. From germline, CDR1 is LGHNT and CDR2 FRNRAP. The CDR3 nucleotides are TGTGCTAGTAAAGGGGGCCTGGCCGGGGAGCTGTTTTTT. Translated, it gives CASKGGLAGELFF.

The genes are TRBV2 and TRBJ1-1; 7 nucleotides match TRBD1. The germline V gene has CDR1 SNHLY and CDR2 FYNNEI. CDR3 length: 15 residues. The junction had 3 bases not matched to a gene; V was cut back by 1 base and J by 1 base. CDR3 nucleotides: TGTGCCAGCAGTGAAGGACAGGGTTGGAACACTGAAGCTTTCTTT. This sequence encodes CASSEGQGWNTEAFF.

The chain recombines TRBV19 with TRBJ1-1; D is undetermined. V was pared by 6 bases and J by 1 base, with 3 bases between. Looked up from germline, CDR1 is LNHDA and CDR2 is SQIVND (reference sequence). This CDR3 is built from 11 residues. CDR3 loop: CASRRNTEAFF. CDR3 bases: TGTGCCAGTAGGCGGAACACTGAAGCTTTCTTT. Full variable domain (missing parts from reference TRBV19 and TRBJ1-1): DGGITQSPKYLFRKEGQNVTLSCEQNLNHDAMYWYRQDPGQGLRLIYYSQIVNDFQKGDIAEGYSVSREKKESFPLTVTSAQKNPTAFYLCASRRNTEAFFGQGTRLTVV.

The gene calls are TRBV11-3 and TRBJ2-7; 8 bases are a match to TRBD2. This CDR3 has 13 residues. CDR1 SGHNT and CDR2 YENEEA come from the germline V gene. V shed 5 bases and J 2 bases; nucleotides not matched to a gene: 2. As DNA, the CDR3 is TGTGCCAGCAGCCCGGGACTAGCCTACGAGCAGTACTTC. Encoded protein: CASSPGLAYEQYF.